This T cell receptor beta chain was sequenced during a study of cytomegalovirus exposure and HLA in healthy donors. On the study more broadly: Earlier findings included about 120 million unique TCR beta sequences obtained from 180 million or so T cells.

Healthy donors of bone marrow made up the group. 13 Jbeta primers and 60 Vbeta primers were used for the PCR. Assay used: immunoSEQ multiplex PCR; TCRdb lists only in-frame clones, some missing. The sample totals over 70,000 clones. From germline, CDR1 is LGHNA and CDR2 YSLEER. This CDR3 is 16 amino acids long. J gave up 6 bases and V 0 bases, and 5 bases lay outside the gene matches. General study findings and limits: Later analysis demonstrated an association between a missense DCLRE1C variant and TCR beta V- and J-gene trimming. According to reports, the classifier identified cytomegalovirus status with high specificity and sensitivity.

With respect to this clone: Its antigen is not known.

The V gene is TRBV4-3, the J gene TRBJ1-6; 7 bases are shared with TRBD1. Sequencing was performed on PBMCs. The sequence was collected from a woman between 40 and 50 years old in good health and CMV-seropositive. Written as DNA, the CDR3 is TGCGCCAGCAGCCAAGATAGGGACAGAGCTAATTCACCCCTCCACTTT. Translating it yields CASSQDRDRANSPLHF.